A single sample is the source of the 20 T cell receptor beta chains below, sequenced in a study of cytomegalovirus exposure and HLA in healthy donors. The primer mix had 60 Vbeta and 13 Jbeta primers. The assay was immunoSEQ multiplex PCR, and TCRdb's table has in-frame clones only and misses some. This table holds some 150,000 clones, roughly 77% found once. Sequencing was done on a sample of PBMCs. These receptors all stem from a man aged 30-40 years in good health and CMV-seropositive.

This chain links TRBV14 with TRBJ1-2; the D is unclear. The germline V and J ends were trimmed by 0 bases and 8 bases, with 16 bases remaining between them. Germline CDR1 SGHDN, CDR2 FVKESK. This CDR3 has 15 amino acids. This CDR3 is CASSQEGALSRGYTF. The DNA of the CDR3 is TGTGCCAGCAGCCAAGAAGGAGCTCTGAGCCGAGGCTACACCTTC.

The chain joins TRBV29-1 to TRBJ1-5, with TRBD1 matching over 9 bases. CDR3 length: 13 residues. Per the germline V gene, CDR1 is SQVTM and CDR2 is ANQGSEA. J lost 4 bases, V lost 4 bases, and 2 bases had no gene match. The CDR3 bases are TGCAGCGTTGGGGACAGGGTGAATCAGCCCCAGCATTTT. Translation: CSVGDRVNQPQHF.

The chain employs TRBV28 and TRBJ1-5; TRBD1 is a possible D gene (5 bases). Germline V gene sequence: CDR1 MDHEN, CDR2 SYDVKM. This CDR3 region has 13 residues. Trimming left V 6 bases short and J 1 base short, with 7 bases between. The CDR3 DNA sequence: TGTGCCAGCAGGGCAGGGAGCAATCAGCCCCAGCATTTT. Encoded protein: CASRAGSNQPQHF.

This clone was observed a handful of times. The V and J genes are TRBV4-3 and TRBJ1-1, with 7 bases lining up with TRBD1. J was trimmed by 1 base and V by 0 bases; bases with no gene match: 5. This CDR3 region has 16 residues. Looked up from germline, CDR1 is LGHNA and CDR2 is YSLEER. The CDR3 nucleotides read TGCGCCAGCAGCCAAGAAGGGGGACAGTCGAACACTGAAGCTTTCTTT. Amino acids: CASSQEGGQSNTEAFF.

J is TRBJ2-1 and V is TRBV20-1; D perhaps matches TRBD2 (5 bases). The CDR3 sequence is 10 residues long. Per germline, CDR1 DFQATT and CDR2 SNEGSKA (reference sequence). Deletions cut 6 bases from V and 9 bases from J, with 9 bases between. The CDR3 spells CSALGSEQFF. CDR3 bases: TGCAGTGCCCTGGGGAGTGAGCAGTTCTTC.

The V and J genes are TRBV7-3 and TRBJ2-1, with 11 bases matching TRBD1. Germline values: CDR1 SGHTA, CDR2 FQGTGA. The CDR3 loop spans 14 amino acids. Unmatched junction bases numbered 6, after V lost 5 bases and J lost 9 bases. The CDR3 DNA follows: TGTGCCAGCAGCCTCGGACAGGGGGCAGGTGAGCAGTTCTTC. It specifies CASSLGQGAGEQFF.

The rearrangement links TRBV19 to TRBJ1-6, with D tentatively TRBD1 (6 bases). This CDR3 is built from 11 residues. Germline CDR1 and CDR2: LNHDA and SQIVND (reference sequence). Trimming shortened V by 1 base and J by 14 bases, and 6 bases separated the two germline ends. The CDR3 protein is CASSIGDTLHF. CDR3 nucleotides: TGTGCCAGTAGTATAGGGGACACCCTCCACTTT.

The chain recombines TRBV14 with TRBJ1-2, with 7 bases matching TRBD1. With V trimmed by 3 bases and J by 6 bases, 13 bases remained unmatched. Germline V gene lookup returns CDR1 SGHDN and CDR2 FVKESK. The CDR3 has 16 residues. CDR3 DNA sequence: TGTGCCAGCAGCCAGCGAAGAGGGGGACAGAGCCATGGCTACACCTTC. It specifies CASSQRRGGQSHGYTF.

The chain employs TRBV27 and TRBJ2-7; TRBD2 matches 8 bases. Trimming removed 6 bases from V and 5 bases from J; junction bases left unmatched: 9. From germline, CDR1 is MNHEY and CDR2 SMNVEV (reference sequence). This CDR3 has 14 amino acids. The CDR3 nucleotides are TGTGCCAGCAGCCGGGGGGGAATAGGAAACGAGCAGTACTTC. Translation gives CASSRGGIGNEQYF.

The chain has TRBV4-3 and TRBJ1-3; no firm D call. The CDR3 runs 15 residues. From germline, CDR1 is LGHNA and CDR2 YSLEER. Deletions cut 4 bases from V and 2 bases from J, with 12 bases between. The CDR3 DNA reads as TGCGCCAGCAGCCTAGAGGCGGCGACTGGAAACACCATATATTTT. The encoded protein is CASSLEAATGNTIYF.

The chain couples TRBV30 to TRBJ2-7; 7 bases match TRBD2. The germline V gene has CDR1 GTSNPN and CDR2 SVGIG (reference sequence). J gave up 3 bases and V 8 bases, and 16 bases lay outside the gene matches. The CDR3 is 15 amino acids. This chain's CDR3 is CARGEGPPLFYEQYF. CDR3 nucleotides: TGTGCCCGGGGGGAGGGGCCACCCCTCTTCTACGAGCAGTACTTC.

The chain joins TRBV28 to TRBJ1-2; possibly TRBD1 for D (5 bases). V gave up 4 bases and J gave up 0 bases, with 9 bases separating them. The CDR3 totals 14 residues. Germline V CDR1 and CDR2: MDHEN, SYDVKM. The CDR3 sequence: CASSSTGSNYGYTF. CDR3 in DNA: TGTGCCAGCAGTTCAACAGGTTCTAACTATGGCTACACCTTC.

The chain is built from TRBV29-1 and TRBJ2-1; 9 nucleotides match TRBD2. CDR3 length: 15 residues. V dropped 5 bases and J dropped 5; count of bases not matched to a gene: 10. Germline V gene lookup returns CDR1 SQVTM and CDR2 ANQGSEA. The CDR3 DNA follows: TGCAGCGTTCGGGGAGCGGGAGGTTTTGACAATGAGCAGTTCTTC. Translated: CSVRGAGGFDNEQFF.

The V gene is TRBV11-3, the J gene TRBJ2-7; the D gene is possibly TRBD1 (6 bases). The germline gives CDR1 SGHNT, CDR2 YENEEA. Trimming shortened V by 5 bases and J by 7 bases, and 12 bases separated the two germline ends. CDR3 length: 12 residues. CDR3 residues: CASSLIDREQYF. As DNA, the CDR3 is TGTGCCAGCAGCCTAATCGACAGGGAGCAGTACTTC.

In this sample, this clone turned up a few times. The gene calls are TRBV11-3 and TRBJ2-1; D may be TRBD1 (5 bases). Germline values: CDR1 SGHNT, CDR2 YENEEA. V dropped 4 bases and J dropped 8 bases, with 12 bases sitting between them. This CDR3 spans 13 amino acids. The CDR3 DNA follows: TGTGCCAGCAGCTCCCAGGACAACCATGAGCAGTTCTTC. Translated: CASSSQDNHEQFF.

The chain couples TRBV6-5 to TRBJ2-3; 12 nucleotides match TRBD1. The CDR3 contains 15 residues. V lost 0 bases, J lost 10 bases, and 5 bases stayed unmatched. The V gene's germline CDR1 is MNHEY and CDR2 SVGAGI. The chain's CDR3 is CASSYSGTGGEAQYF. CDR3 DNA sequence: TGTGCCAGCAGTTACTCAGGGACAGGGGGCGAAGCGCAGTATTTT.

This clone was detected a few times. CDR3 region: CSVEEGRNTEAFF. The CDR3 coding sequence is TGCAGCGTTGAGGAGGGAAGGAACACTGAAGCTTTCTTT. The chain recombines TRBV29-1 with TRBJ1-1; D unresolved. Germline V lookup: CDR1 SQVTM, CDR2 ANQGSEA. The V gene lost 3 bases and the J gene lost 1 base, with 9 bases spanning the gap. The CDR3 is 13 amino acids.

In DNA, the CDR3 is TGTGCCAGCAGCCAGACGCGAGTGGGACAGAAACACTATCGGGACACTGAAGCTTTCTTT. Protein sequence: CASSQTRVGQKHYRDTEAFF. The chain combines TRBV7-3 with TRBJ1-1; 7 bases are a match to TRBD1. The CDR3 length is 20 residues. Germline lookup yields CDR1 SGHTA and CDR2 FQGTGA. J lost 3 bases, V lost 5 bases, and 24 bases had no gene match. Combining the CDR3 with reference TRBV7-3 and TRBJ1-1 gives the whole variable domain GAGVSQTPSNKVTEKGKYVELRCDPISGHTALYWYRQSLGQGPEFLIYFQGTGAADDSGLPNDRFFAVRPEGSVSTLKIQRTERGDSAVYLCASSQTRVGQKHYRDTEAFFGQGTRLTVV.

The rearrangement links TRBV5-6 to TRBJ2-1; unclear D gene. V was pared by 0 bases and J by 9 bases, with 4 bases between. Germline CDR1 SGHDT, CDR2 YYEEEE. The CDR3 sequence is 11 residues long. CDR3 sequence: CASSLAVEQFF. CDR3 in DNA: TGTGCCAGCAGCTTGGCGGTTGAGCAGTTCTTC.

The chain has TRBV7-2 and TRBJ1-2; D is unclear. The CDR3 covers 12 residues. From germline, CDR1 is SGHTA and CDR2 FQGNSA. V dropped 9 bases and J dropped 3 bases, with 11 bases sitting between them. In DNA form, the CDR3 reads TGTGCCAGGGGCCCGTTTTACTATGGCTACACCTTC. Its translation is CARGPFYYGYTF.